Listed below are T cell receptor beta chains from one sample, sequenced in a study of CD8 T cells in ankylosing spondylitis. MiXCR, applied by TCRdb to the 5' RACE reads, yields one record per CDR3 protein. Of roughly 240,000 distinct CDR3 sequences detected, 8.2% appear once; the ten largest clones hold 4.8%. Sequencing input: blood, either unsorted or a sorted T cell fraction (not recorded which). Every receptor here comes from a female donor with ankylosing spondylitis or in good health (not recorded which). Both conserved end residues are part of each CDR3. The D gene is left open where the match is weak. Size values are once, few and many counts, or a class for expanded clones, and some rows have none.

few	TRBD1	TRBJ1-1	13	TRBV29-1	TGCAGCGTTGAAAGGGACAGGGTCACTGAAGCTTTCTTT	CSVERDRVTEAFF
few	TRBD2	TRBJ2-7	14	TRBV20-1	TGCAGTGCTAGAGAGGGGGCTAGCGGGATTAAGCAGTACTTC	CSAREGASGIKQYF
many	NA	TRBJ2-3	12	TRBV20-1	TGCAGTGCTAGAGAGTGGACAGATACGCAGTATTTT	CSAREWTDTQYF
few	NA	TRBJ2-1	12	TRBV7-9	TGTGCCAGCAGCGCGGATATGAATGAGCAGTTCTTC	CASSADMNEQFF
many	TRBD2	TRBJ2-1	13	TRBV29-1	TGCAGCGGGGGGACTAGCGGCGGCAATGAGCAGTTCTTC	CSGGTSGGNEQFF
many	NA	TRBJ2-7	14	TRBV9	TGTGCCAGCAGCGTAGGCCGAGGAGGCTACGAGCAGTACTTC	CASSVGRGGYEQYF
NA	NA	TRBJ2-1	12	TRBV11-1	TGTGCCAGCAGCTCTAGCAGCAATGAGCAGTTCTTC	CASSSSSNEQFF
many	TRBD2	TRBJ2-7	16	TRBV20-1	TGCAGTGCTAGACAACTCCTAGCGGGAATAAACTACGAGCAGTACTTC	CSARQLLAGINYEQYF
many	NA	TRBJ1-1	16	TRBV20-1	TGCAGTGCTAGAGAACAAGGGGTTTCAAGGTACACTGAAGCTTTCTTT	CSAREQGVSRYTEAFF
many	TRBD2	TRBJ2-7	16	TRBV7-2	TGTGCCAGCAGCCCGGCGGCAGCGGGGGATCACTACGAGCAGTACTTC	CASSPAAAGDHYEQYF
many	NA	TRBJ2-1	15	TRBV15	TGTGCCACCAGCAGAGTGACGGGGCCCTACAATGAGCAGTTCTTC	CATSRVTGPYNEQFF
many	TRBD2	TRBJ2-5	16	TRBV5-4	TGTGCCAGCGGACAGGGGACTAGCGGGGTTCAAGAGACCCAGTACTTC	CASGQGTSGVQETQYF
many	TRBD2	TRBJ2-1	16	TRBV5-1	TGCGCCAGCAGCCTACCGGGACTAGGCCTAGGCAATGAGCAGTTCTTC	CASSLPGLGLGNEQFF
many	TRBD1	TRBJ1-5	16	TRBV12-3/TRBV12-4	TGTGCCAGCAGCCAACACACAGGGGCCGGGGATCAGCCCCAGCATTTT	CASSQHTGAGDQPQHF
many	NA	TRBJ1-5	15	TRBV12-3/TRBV12-4	TGTGCCAGCAGTCCCGGGACGGAGATCAATCAGCCCCAGCATTTT	CASSPGTEINQPQHF
many	NA	TRBJ1-5	17	TRBV5-1	TGCGCCAGCAGCTTGGAAGGACCGGGGTCGAGCAATCAGCCCCAGCATTTT	CASSLEGPGSSNQPQHF
few	NA	TRBJ1-5	15	TRBV7-2	TGTGCCAGCAGCTTAGCGCGAGGGTCCGATCAGCCCCAGCATTTT	CASSLARGSDQPQHF
many	TRBD2	TRBJ2-1	17	TRBV29-1	TGCAGCCTCTTGGGGCTAGCGGGAGGACCACCATACAATGAGCAGTTCTTC	CSLLGLAGGPPYNEQFF
many	NA	TRBJ2-1	9	TRBV6-2/TRBV6-3	TGTGCCAGCAGCCCTGCGCAGTTCTTC	CASSPAQFF
many	TRBD2	TRBJ2-7	12	TRBV29-1	TGCAGCGTTGAGGTTAGCGGGGACGAGCAGTACTTC	CSVEVSGDEQYF
many	NA	TRBJ2-7	13	TRBV7-2	TGTGCCAGCAGCGTAGGGCGCCTCTACGAGCAGTACTTC	CASSVGRLYEQYF
few	NA	TRBJ2-7	15	TRBV7-2	TGTGCCAGCAGCCCACCCGGGACACTAACCTACGAGCAGTACTTC	CASSPPGTLTYEQYF
many	NA	TRBJ1-2	14	TRBV30	TGTGCCTGGAGTGTACTGGGGCGGAACTATGGCTACACCTTC	CAWSVLGRNYGYTF
NA	NA	TRBJ2-2	14	TRBV4-3	TGCGCCAGCAGCCAAGACTTAACCTCCGGGGAGCTGTTTTTT	CASSQDLTSGELFF
many	NA	TRBJ1-3	12	TRBV12-3/TRBV12-4	TGTGCCAGCAGAGGGGGTGGAAACACCATATATTTT	CASRGGGNTIYF
many	NA	TRBJ1-4	14	TRBV7-2	TGTGCCAGCAGCTTGAGTAGGGGTCGAGAAAAACTGTTTTTT	CASSLSRGREKLFF
few	NA	TRBJ2-1	14	TRBV20-1	TGCAGTGCTAGAGCCTTAGGCACCTACAATGAGCAGTTCTTC	CSARALGTYNEQFF
many	TRBD1	TRBJ2-7	14	TRBV29-1	TGCAGCGTTGAACCGGGACAGGGAGGAGACGAGCAGTACTTC	CSVEPGQGGDEQYF
many	NA	TRBJ2-6	16	TRBV20-1	TGCAGTGGTTTAGGGGGATCCCTCTCTGGGGCCAACGTCCTGACTTTC	CSGLGGSLSGANVLTF
many	NA	TRBJ1-6	14	TRBV6-1	TGTGCCAGCACCGGACGCCGCGGGAATTCACCCCTCCACTTT	CASTGRRGNSPLHF
NA	TRBD2	TRBJ2-7	13	TRBV20-1	TGCAGTGCCCATGAGCGGGGGTGGTACGAGCAGTACTTC	CSAHERGWYEQYF
many	NA	TRBJ1-2	11	TRBV20-1	TGCAGTGCTGACGACAGCTATGGCTACACCTTC	CSADDSYGYTF
few	NA	TRBJ2-7	15	TRBV7-6	TGTGCCAGCAGCTTAATGTCAGGGGTTATACACGAGCAGTACTTC	CASSLMSGVIHEQYF
many	NA	TRBJ2-7	14	TRBV20-1	TGCAGTGCTAGTGTACCAGGGTTTAGCGACGAGCAGTACTTC	CSASVPGFSDEQYF
NA	TRBD2	TRBJ2-7	14	TRBV7-9	TGTGCCAGCAGCTCGACTAGCGGAACCTACGAGCAGTACTTC	CASSSTSGTYEQYF
many	NA	TRBJ2-4	20	TRBV21-1	TGTGCCAGCAGCAAAGGGGGACCTAGCGGGAGGACCAGGGCCAAAAACATTCAGTACTTC	CASSKGGPSGRTRAKNIQYF
many	NA	TRBJ1-6	14	TRBV12-3/TRBV12-4	TGTGCCAGCAGTTTTAAAGGGGTTCCTTCACCCCTCCACTTT	CASSFKGVPSPLHF
few	NA	TRBJ1-2	14	TRBV6-6	TGTGCCAGCAGTCAGGACAGAGTTGGATATGGCTACACCTTC	CASSQDRVGYGYTF
many	NA	TRBJ2-1	16	TRBV5-1	TGCGCCAGCAGCTTGAACCCGCATCCATCCTACAATGAGCAGTTCTTC	CASSLNPHPSYNEQFF
many	NA	TRBJ2-3	16	TRBV6-5	TGTGCCAGCAGTTCGGGGCGGACCTACCGCACAGATACGCAGTATTTT	CASSSGRTYRTDTQYF
many	NA	TRBJ2-1	14	TRBV4-3	TGCGCCAGCAGCCAAGGGGTTAGCGGTCCTGAGCAGTTCTTC	CASSQGVSGPEQFF
many	NA	TRBJ2-3	14	TRBV20-1	TGCAGTGCCCAGCAGGAGGGGGGGACAGATACGCAGTATTTT	CSAQQEGGTDTQYF
NA	NA	TRBJ2-7	13	TRBV20-1	TGCAGTGCTAGACCGATAGGGCTGGGCGAGCAGTACTTC	CSARPIGLGEQYF
many	NA	TRBJ2-2	12	TRBV9	TGTGCCAGCAGCGTATTCGGCGGGGAGCTGTTTTTT	CASSVFGGELFF
many	TRBD1	TRBJ2-2	14	TRBV5-1	TGCGCCAGCACCACGGACAGGGCTTTCGGGGAGCTGTTTTTT	CASTTDRAFGELFF
few	NA	TRBJ2-3	15	TRBV20-1	TGCAGTGCTATTCCCCGGGACCAGCCCGGAGATACGCAGTATTTT	CSAIPRDQPGDTQYF
many	NA	TRBJ2-1	15	TRBV29-1	TGCAGCGTTGAAGATCTGCAGATAGCGTACAATGAGCAGTTCTTC	CSVEDLQIAYNEQFF
many	TRBD1	TRBJ2-7	15	TRBV7-2	TGTGCCAGCAGCTTAGCGGGGGACAGCTCCTACGAGCAGTACTTC	CASSLAGDSSYEQYF
many	TRBD1	TRBJ1-4	14	TRBV20-1	TGCAGTGCGCCCTGGACAGGGGGCGAAGGAAAACTGTTTTTT	CSAPWTGGEGKLFF
NA	NA	TRBJ2-3	13	TRBV15	TGTGGGATCTTGGGGGCTAGCACAGATACGCAGTATTTT	CGILGASTDTQYF
few	NA	TRBJ1-3	15	TRBV11-2	TGTGCCAGCAGCTTATTGCTGGGGATCGGAAACACCATATATTTT	CASSLLLGIGNTIYF